The clone carrying this T cell receptor beta chain appeared a few times. Its specificity is not known. Trimming took 0 bases from V and 0 from J, leaving 9 bases between them. The CDR3 is 15 amino acids. The germline gives CDR1 ENHRY, CDR2 SYGVKD. The data were taken from a study of T cell responses to AZD1222 COVID-19 vaccine. Whole-study context: Pooling of second doses given at about 4 or about 12 weeks was done. Study results and limitations: Repertoires were obtained only post-peak T cell response. At study baseline, merely several AZD1222 recipients were seropositive. In the spike-specific TCR repertoire, nearly half reportedly target unmutated variant regions.

TCRdb's copy holds only in-frame clones and misses some; the assay was immunoSEQ multiplex PCR. The sample has some 100,000 clones, over 80% seen once. Sequencing was performed on peripheral blood, taken on day 0 of AZD1222 vaccination. The chain uses TRBV10-3 and TRBJ2-7; no clear D gene. The source of this sequence is an adult in good health. Here the CDR3 reads CAISESRTGSYEQYF. The CDR3 region has the DNA TGTGCCATCAGTGAGTCGAGGACGGGCTCCTACGAGCAGTACTTC.